This T cell receptor beta chain is drawn from a study of cytotoxic CD8 clonotypes in ibrutinib-treated CLL. Study as a whole: Median treatment time before response sampling was over ten months, range 6 to 36. The samples contained over 250,000 productive templates on average. They also contained an average of 94,082 productive rearrangements. Study-wide results and limits: Clonality rose at ibrutinib response, held steady in sustained remission, and fell toward baseline at progression. Researchers report that baseline clonality outpaced age-matched healthy donors and tracked circulating CD8+ T-cell counts.

CDR3 size: 16 residues. Germline loops: CDR1 LGHNA, CDR2 YSLEER. V lost 1 base, J lost 3 bases, and 7 bases stayed unmatched. The method was immunoSEQ multiplex PCR; TCRdb's version includes in-frame clones alone and lacks a portion of them. The sample consists of about 89,000 clones, around four fifths of them appearing once. On this clone: Its specificity is not known.

The origin of this receptor is a human donor with chronic lymphocytic leukemia. The chain recombines TRBV4-3 with TRBJ2-3; 7 nucleotides align to TRBD1. Sequenced here: PBMCs, sampled after 12 months of ibrutinib treatment. Here the CDR3 reads CASSQGQGYLTDTQYF. CDR3 in DNA: TGCGCCAGCAGCCAAGGACAGGGCTATCTTACAGATACGCAGTATTTT.